This T cell receptor (beta chain) appears in the sequencing data of a study of siplizumab effects on memory and regulatory T cells. The study's findings and limits: Mean Treg-derived proportions of mappable alloreactive CD4+ clones were approximately 69% for siplizumab and approximately 25% for controls. Of the proliferating CD4+ or CD8+ clones, roughly 75-97% lacked a naive or memory phenotype that could be assigned. Siplizumab significantly lowered the alloreactive sequences that could be traced to unstimulated CD4+ memory cells.

The mixed lymphocyte reaction cells underwent coculture at 37°C for approximately six days. This clone was observed a handful of times. The antigen is unknown. Around 9.1 x 10^4 TCR templates per sample were sequenced. Produced via immunoSEQ multiplex PCR; TCRdb's table is partial and in-frame only. Of 15,000 to 25,000 clones listed, about 40% are singletons. This CDR3 comprises 14 residues. The V and J ends lost 1 base and 6 bases, in that order; junction bases with no gene match: 4. Germline CDR1 is KGHSH and CDR2 is LQKENI. Sequencing used CFSE-low (dividing) CD4+ T cells sorted from an allogeneic mixed lymphocyte reaction. This chain links TRBV18 with TRBJ2-7; 9 bases match TRBD2. This clonotype was sampled from a human donor in good health; the cells came from an allogeneic mixed lymphocyte reaction. Some clones in this sample may be carry-over from other donors' samples. Here the CDR3 DNA reads TGTGCCAGCTCACCACTAGCGGGAGCCGGCGAGCAGTACTTC. It codes for CASSPLAGAGEQYF.